The rows below give T cell receptor beta chains drawn from one sample of a study of monozygotic twins with inflammatory bowel disease. From the 5' RACE reads, TCRdb lists one entry per CDR3 protein and no DNA. Recorded for this sample: just over 300,000 distinct CDR3 sequences. The sample comprised blood. The source of these receptors is a human donor with ulcerative colitis or Crohn's disease, or a healthy co-twin of an affected twin (not recorded which). CDR3s include the opening cysteine and the closing phenylalanine or tryptophan. The order of the fields is V gene, J gene, clone size, CDR3 protein. Rows may omit the clone size; those that give it use once, few, many or a size class.

TRBV12-3/TRBV12-4	TRBJ1-3	NA	CASNIGASGNTIYF
TRBV6-2/TRBV6-3	TRBJ1-5	NA	CASSSPRSGGVQPQHF
TRBV7-2	TRBJ1-3	NA	CASSLNPVSGNTIYF
TRBV12-3/TRBV12-4	TRBJ2-2	NA	CASSLRRGPGELFF
TRBV25-1	TRBJ1-2	NA	CASSDQGPELYGYTF
TRBV5-1	TRBJ2-1	NA	CASSLGVSGGIDEQFF
TRBV7-9	TRBJ2-3	medium-sized	CASSFDPDRSTDTQYF
TRBV12-3/TRBV12-4	TRBJ2-6	NA	CASSLGVVLTF
TRBV20-1	TRBJ2-2	NA	CSARDTDWTGELFF
TRBV5-1	TRBJ1-2	NA	CASSSRDGQPIYGYTF
TRBV2	TRBJ1-5	NA	CASSGQGAGIRNQPQHF
TRBV7-8	TRBJ2-1	NA	CASSLDYRPPGEQFF
TRBV7-9	TRBJ2-7	NA	CASVPDHRTYEQYF
TRBV5-5	TRBJ1-6	NA	CASSLAREGSPLHF
TRBV11-2	TRBJ2-5	NA	CASSLAGARETQYF
TRBV19	TRBJ2-6	NA	CASKTESGANVLTF
TRBV7-2	TRBJ1-2	NA	CASSLVDGHYGYTF
TRBV24-1	TRBJ2-7	NA	CATSESTGTSGRYEQYF
TRBV20-1	TRBJ1-4	NA	CSARDRQGVGEKLFF
TRBV7-6	TRBJ2-1	NA	CASSFSAGYYNEQFF
TRBV14	TRBJ2-7	NA	CASSQDFARVREQYF
TRBV3-1	TRBJ2-7	NA	CASSLLAGRSFIYEQYF
TRBV20-1	TRBJ1-4	NA	CSALFRVTNEKLFF
TRBV20-1	TRBJ1-2	NA	CSARRGRGTGGNGYTF
TRBV28	TRBJ2-4	NA	CASSSTKNIQYF
TRBV11-2	TRBJ2-5	NA	CASSDWTYKETQYF
TRBV18	TRBJ2-1	NA	CASSPLAGALLKSYNEQFF
TRBV5-5	TRBJ1-5	NA	CASSLRMSGGQPQHF
TRBV7-2	TRBJ2-3	NA	CASRRDRTSTDTQYF
TRBV5-1	TRBJ2-2	NA	CASSVRDPNTGELFF
TRBV28	TRBJ2-2	NA	CASRRTSGSGELFF
TRBV28	TRBJ1-2	NA	CASSSAGGYGYTF
TRBV7-3	TRBJ1-1	NA	CASSLQGVRNTEAFF
TRBV6-6	TRBJ2-3	NA	CASLRRAGTDTQYF
TRBV7-2	TRBJ2-4	NA	CASSLLAGLAKNIQYF
TRBV12-5	TRBJ2-1	NA	CASGLTNEQFF
TRBV7-6	TRBJ2-1	NA	CASSQSSASYNEQFF
TRBV28	TRBJ2-5	NA	CASSLRQYQETQYF
TRBV19	TRBJ1-4	NA	CASSSLWTTNEKLFF
TRBV7-2	TRBJ1-5	NA	CASSPIRGISNQPQHF
TRBV7-2	TRBJ1-1	NA	CASSLARGGHSQRTEAFF
TRBV7-2	TRBJ2-5	NA	CASRRGVTETQYF
TRBV28	TRBJ2-7	NA	CASSALAAGSYEQYF
TRBV7-9	TRBJ2-2	NA	CASSARGLVGTGELFF
TRBV5-5	TRBJ2-1	NA	CASSVGLAGSYNEQFF
TRBV29-1	TRBJ2-7	NA	CSVYRGNSYEQYF
TRBV20-1	TRBJ1-1	NA	CSARDLTGPKLRAFF
TRBV4-3	TRBJ1-2	NA	CASSQHQGIYGYTF
TRBV5-1	TRBJ2-2	NA	CASSLGRSGSSAGELFF
TRBV5-5	TRBJ2-1	NA	CASSLFPGQGYNEQFF
TRBV4-3	TRBJ2-2	NA	CASSQTGGANTGELFF